This TCR beta chain is drawn from a study of blood T cell repertoires in COVID-19. Study as a whole: The study drew acute and convalescent COVID-19 samples from the United States, Italy and Spain. PBMCs, B-cell-depleted T cells, or T cells were the source of the cDNA or gDNA that made up the material.

The CDR3 is 14 residues long. Germline CDR1 and CDR2: MRHNA and SNTAGT. Deletions cut 11 bases from V and 1 base from J, with 15 bases between. In the authors' methods: The authors estimated nucleated cell counts from reference gene primer amplification. Assay used: immunoSEQ multiplex PCR; TCRdb lists only in-frame clones, some missing. V and J calls and clone size are those listed in that table; D and trimming were worked out from the DNA. Of some 280,000 clones in the sample, 75% to 90% were seen once. Material for sequencing was peripheral blood. The chain joins TRBV6-4 to TRBJ2-4; D perhaps matches TRBD1 (6 bases). The sequence was collected from a woman between 25 and 40 years old with active or convalescent COVID-19. Here the CDR3 reads CAHGTKVAKNIQYF. The CDR3 DNA sequence: TGTGCCCATGGGACAAAAGTGGCCAAAAACATTCAGTACTTC.